The TCR beta chain under discussion was sequenced for a study of blood T cell repertoires in COVID-19 (dated by TCRdb to between 2020 and 2021). Broadly, across the study: Collaborator samples came from the United States, Italy and Spain and covered acute and convalescent phases of COVID-19. The prospective study material was composed of cDNA or gDNA derived from T cells, B-cell-depleted T cells, or PBMCs. The dataset comprised deeply sampled blood TCRbeta repertoires from subjects exposed to, actively infected with, or recovered from COVID-19. The repertoires were released in a freely available public database intended as a resource for research on the immune response to SARS-CoV-2. Samples were obtained from the ongoing ImmuneRACE study (first 160 participants) and from 950 to 1,500 subjects provided by 6 global collaborators. A de-identified subject ID, COVID-19 status, age in years and sex were almost always included in the sample metadata. Where HLA class I and class II types were available, the types were taken from metadata supplied by the sample provider, not from assay-based typing. What the work shows at the level of the full study, not this receptor alone: Clinical and demographic metadata were provided uncurated, with the amount varying by source and participant.

TCRbeta CDR3 regions were amplified from genomic DNA using the immunoSEQ Assay, a bias-controlled multiplex PCR. The study's processing was this. Within the assay, amplification of reference gene primers was used to estimate how many nucleated cells each sample contained. To quantify the absolute abundance of each unique TCRbeta CDR3 rearrangement, sequence reads were collapsed and filtered. For each sample, productive Simpson clonality was calculated as the square root of Simpson's diversity index across productive rearrangements. The source is immuneACCESS, and TCRdb retained only in-frame sequences with V and J called. Part of the clones is not carried over; for the studies checked, unresolved V genes explain less than half of this, and the remainder is unexplained. That table furnishes V, J and clone size, whereas the DNA furnished D and trimming. This sample comprises approximately 190,000 clones, roughly 90% of them detected only once. Of the sample, 6.2% falls within the top ten clones.

CDR1 and CDR2, per the germline V gene (reference sequence), are SEHNR and FQNEAQ. Here V drops 9 bases and J drops 2 bases, and the junction holds 6 bases not matched to any gene. There are 13 amino acids in the CDR3, from cysteine to phenylalanine inclusive. The kept DNA is CDR3 alone, 39 bases in frame from the first base. As concerns this clone: Its antigen is not yet known. There are no base qualities to consult, and no much larger clone falls within one base.

A second Seattle source provided samples from volunteer blood donors who had recovered from COVID-19. Collaborating institutions collected whole blood in K2EDTA tubes following their own protocols. For TCRbeta analysis, collaborator samples were shipped as frozen whole blood, as isolated PBMCs, or as DNA extracted from either sample type. The receptor comes from a woman in her thirties or forties who had recovered from COVID-19. The sequence links TRBV7-9 to TRBJ1-2; 7 middle bases align to TRBD1. The material sequenced was peripheral blood. The CDR3 in this case is CASGDSSNYGYTF. The bases read TGTGCCAGTGGGGACAGCTCCAACTATGGCTACACCTTC.